Listed here is a single TCR beta chain. Other DNA sequences in this sample translate to the same CDR3. The method was immunoSEQ multiplex PCR; TCRdb's version includes in-frame clones alone and lacks a portion of them. In the table there are 120,000 or so clones, about 85% of which are singletons. This sample is part of a study of blood T cell repertoires in COVID-19. V lost 2 bases and J 2 bases, leaving 6 bases between the germline ends. This CDR3 contains 13 residues. Germline CDR1 is MDHEN and CDR2 is SYDVKM. This chain joins TRBV28 and TRBJ1-2; no definite D call. Input material: peripheral blood. This sequence was found in a man at least 80 years old with active or convalescent COVID-19. The DNA for the CDR3 is TGTGCCAGCAGTTTACCAGGAAACTATGGCTACACCTTC. Its translation: CASSLPGNYGYTF.